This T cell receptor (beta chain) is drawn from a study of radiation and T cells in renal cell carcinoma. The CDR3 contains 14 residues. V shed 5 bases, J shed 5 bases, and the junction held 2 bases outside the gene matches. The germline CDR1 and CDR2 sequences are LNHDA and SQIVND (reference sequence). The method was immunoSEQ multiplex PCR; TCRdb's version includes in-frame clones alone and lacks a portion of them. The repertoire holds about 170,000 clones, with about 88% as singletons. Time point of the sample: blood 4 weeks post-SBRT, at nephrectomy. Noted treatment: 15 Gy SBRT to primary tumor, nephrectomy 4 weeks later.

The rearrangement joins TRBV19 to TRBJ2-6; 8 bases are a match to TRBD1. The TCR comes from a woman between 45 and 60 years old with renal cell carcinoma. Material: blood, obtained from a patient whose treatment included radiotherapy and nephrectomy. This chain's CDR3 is CASSDRGRANVLTF. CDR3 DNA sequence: TGTGCCAGTAGTGACAGGGGTAGGGCCAACGTCCTGACTTTC.